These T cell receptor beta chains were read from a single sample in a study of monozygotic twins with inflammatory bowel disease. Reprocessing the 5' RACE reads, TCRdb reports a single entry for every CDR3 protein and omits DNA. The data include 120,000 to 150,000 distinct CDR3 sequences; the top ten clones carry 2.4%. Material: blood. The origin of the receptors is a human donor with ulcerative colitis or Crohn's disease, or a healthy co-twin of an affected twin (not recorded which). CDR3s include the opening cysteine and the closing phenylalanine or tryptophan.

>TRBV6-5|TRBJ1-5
CASSLEKDQPQHF
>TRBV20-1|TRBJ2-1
CSAPRTSDNEQFF
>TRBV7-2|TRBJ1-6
CASSLVAGYSYNSPLHF
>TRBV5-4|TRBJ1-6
CASSLVVGTGTSPLHF
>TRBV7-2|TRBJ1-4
CASNSRVNEKLFF
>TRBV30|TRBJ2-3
CACRQGDTQYF
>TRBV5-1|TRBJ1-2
CASRTQTGGNYGYTF
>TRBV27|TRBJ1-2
CASSFSENYGYTF
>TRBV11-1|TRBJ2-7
CASTTGAHEQYF
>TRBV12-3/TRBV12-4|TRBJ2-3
CASSSLAGGRPTDTQYF
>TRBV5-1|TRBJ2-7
CASSPSHSSGLHYEQYF
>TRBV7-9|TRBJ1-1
CASSPGQGKGATEAFF
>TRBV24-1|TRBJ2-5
CATSDRTGVETQYF
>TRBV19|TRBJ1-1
CASSTPTGAKFFPEAFF
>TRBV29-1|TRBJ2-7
CSVRRDISYVQYF
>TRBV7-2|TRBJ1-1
CASSLRDSSMNTEAFF
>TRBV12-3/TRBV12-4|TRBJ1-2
CASSLAENYGYTF
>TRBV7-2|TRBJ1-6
CASSISASSVNSPLHF
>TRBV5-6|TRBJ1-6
CASSLFGQGYSPLHF
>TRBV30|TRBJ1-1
CAWSVTGGRVNTEAFF
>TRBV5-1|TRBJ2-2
CASSLSSDRGAGELFF
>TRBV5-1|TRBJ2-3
CASSLILGDTQYF
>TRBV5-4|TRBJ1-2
CASSLVGARDYGYTF
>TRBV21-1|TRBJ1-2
CASSTGSAGKIDGYTF
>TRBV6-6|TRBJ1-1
CASSYLWGAEAFF
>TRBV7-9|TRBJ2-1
CASSLYGGEQFF
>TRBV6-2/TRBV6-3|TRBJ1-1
CASSRGHSEAFF
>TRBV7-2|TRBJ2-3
CASSWGTDPTDTQYF
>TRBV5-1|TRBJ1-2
CASSTSRQGNGYTF
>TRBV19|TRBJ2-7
CASSMWTQPYEQYF
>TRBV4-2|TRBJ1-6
CASSQDSGAQSPLHF
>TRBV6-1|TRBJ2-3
CASSRTGTSFLSTDTQYF
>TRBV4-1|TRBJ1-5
CASSQGVAERQPQHF
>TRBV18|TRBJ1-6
CASSPPGSPLHF
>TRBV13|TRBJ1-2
CASSTTGDNYGYTF
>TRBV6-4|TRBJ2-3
CASSDSGGGTDTQYF
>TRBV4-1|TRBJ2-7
CASSQGENRVYEQYF
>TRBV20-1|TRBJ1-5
CSARTSHSNQPQHF